This is a list of T cell receptor beta chains from one sample in a study of identical twins. TCRdb re-called the 5' RACE reads through MiXCR, storing one row per CDR3 protein. The data contain some 330,000 distinct CDR3 sequences, 8.5% to 10% of them seen just once; the ten biggest clones take up 8% to 10%. Sequencing was carried out using naive T cells sorted from blood. These receptors were obtained from a woman aged 50 to 60 in good health. Both conserved end residues are part of each CDR3. Each record gives: J gene, clone size, D gene, V gene, CDR3 DNA, CDR3 protein. A D gene is named only where the DNA matches it firmly. Size tells how often a clone was seen (once, few, many) or the class of an expanded clone, and some rows leave it out.

TRBJ2-1 | few | . | TRBV4-1 | TGCGCCAGCAGCCAAGGGGAGCAGTTCTTC | CASSQGEQFF
TRBJ1-6 | many | . | TRBV21-1 | TGTGCCAGCAGCCCCCGTCTGGGGCGAGAGTCCTATAATTCACCCCTCCACTTT | CASSPRLGRESYNSPLHF
TRBJ2-6 | . | TRBD1 | TRBV7-8 | TGTGCCAGCAGCTTAGTAGACAGGGGGTCTGGGGCCAACGTCCTGACTTTC | CASSLVDRGSGANVLTF
TRBJ2-7 | few | . | TRBV2 | TGTGCCAGCAGTGAGGGGGGCCGAGCAGACTATTCCTACGAGCAGTACTTC | CASSEGGRADYSYEQYF
TRBJ2-4 | many | . | TRBV27 | TGTGCCAGCAGTTTACCCGCCTTCGGGGCCAAAAACATTCAGTACTTC | CASSLPAFGAKNIQYF
TRBJ1-6 | . | . | TRBV6-1 | TGTGCCAGCAGTAAGGCTAGCTCCTATAATTCACCCCTCCACTTT | CASSKASSYNSPLHF
TRBJ2-3 | . | . | TRBV30 | TGTGCCTGGAGTGTTTTTCCTCAAAGCACAGATACGCAGTATTTT | CAWSVFPQSTDTQYF
TRBJ2-1 | . | TRBD2 | TRBV10-3 | TGTGCCATCAGTGAAGGACTAGCGGGAGCCAATGAGCAGTTCTTC | CAISEGLAGANEQFF
TRBJ2-3 | few | TRBD2 | TRBV11-2 | TGTGCCAGCAGACTAGCGGGAGGGCCAAGCACAGATACGCAGTATTTT | CASRLAGGPSTDTQYF
TRBJ2-3 | . | . | TRBV12-3/TRBV12-4 | TGTGCCAGCAGCCTCCACTCCAGAGGGAACACAGATACGCAGTATTTT | CASSLHSRGNTDTQYF
TRBJ2-7 | many | . | TRBV9 | TGTGCCAGCAGCGTAGGGGACGTGGCCTACGAGCAGTACTTC | CASSVGDVAYEQYF
TRBJ2-2 | few | . | TRBV24-1 | TGTGCCACCAGTTTACGACACATAGACACCGGGGAGCTGTTTTTT | CATSLRHIDTGELFF
TRBJ1-2 | . | . | TRBV29-1 | TGCAGCGGATTGGGGGCGGAAGATGGCTACACCTTC | CSGLGAEDGYTF
TRBJ2-3 | . | . | TRBV24-1 | TGTGCCACCAGTCGACCGGCGGGAGATACGCAGTATTTT | CATSRPAGDTQYF
TRBJ2-1 | . | . | TRBV5-6 | TGTGCCAGCAGCGTTGGGGCATCGGCAGGGGACAATGAGCAGTTCTTC | CASSVGASAGDNEQFF
TRBJ2-5 | . | TRBD1 | TRBV7-9 | TGTGCCAGCAGCTTTACCCGGGACAGACACGGAGAGACCCAGTACTTC | CASSFTRDRHGETQYF
TRBJ1-5 | few | TRBD1 | TRBV5-5 | TGTGCCACGTCGACAGGGGAAAGCAATCAGCCCCAGCATTTT | CATSTGESNQPQHF
TRBJ2-7 | . | . | TRBV10-3 | TGTGCCATCAAAACCGGGACGGGTAACTACGAGCAGTACTTC | CAIKTGTGNYEQYF
TRBJ1-5 | many | TRBD1 | TRBV5-1 | TGCGCCAGCAGCTTGACAGGGGTTGGCAATCAGCCCCAGCATTTT | CASSLTGVGNQPQHF
TRBJ2-1 | . | TRBD2 | TRBV24-1 | TGTGCCACCAGTCCCCCCAGGACTAGCGGTTACAATGAGCAGTTCTTC | CATSPPRTSGYNEQFF
TRBJ1-5 | . | . | TRBV12-3/TRBV12-4 | TGTGCCAGCAGGAGGATGAGCAATCAGCCCCAGCATTTT | CASRRMSNQPQHF
TRBJ2-1 | . | TRBD2 | TRBV29-1 | TGCAGCGTTGGAGGTGGGACTAACTACAATGAGCAGTTCTTC | CSVGGGTNYNEQFF
TRBJ2-1 | few | TRBD2 | TRBV5-1 | TGCGCCAGCAGCCCGACTAGCGGGAGACTCCGGTTCTTC | CASSPTSGRLRFF
TRBJ2-2 | . | . | TRBV4-1 | TGCGCCAGCAGCCCCCTCAGGCCTCCCAACACCGGGGAGCTGTTTTTT | CASSPLRPPNTGELFF
TRBJ2-2 | . | . | TRBV29-1 | TGCAGCGTCCCGATAGGGACAAGAAACACCGGGGAGCTGTTTTTT | CSVPIGTRNTGELFF
TRBJ2-7 | many | TRBD2 | TRBV12-3/TRBV12-4 | TGTGCCAGCTCACTAGCGGCTAGCTACGAGCAGTACTTC | CASSLAASYEQYF
TRBJ2-1 | many | . | TRBV7-9 | TGTGCCAGCAGCTCGAGTAGGGGGACGGGATACAATGAGCAGTTCTTC | CASSSSRGTGYNEQFF
TRBJ2-1 | few | . | TRBV20-1 | TGCAGTGCTTTAAGGGAGGCCTCCTACAATGAGCAGTTCTTC | CSALREASYNEQFF
TRBJ1-1 | . | TRBD1 | TRBV27 | TGTGCCAGCAGTGAGCAGGGGGTTTGGACTGAAGCTTTCTTT | CASSEQGVWTEAFF